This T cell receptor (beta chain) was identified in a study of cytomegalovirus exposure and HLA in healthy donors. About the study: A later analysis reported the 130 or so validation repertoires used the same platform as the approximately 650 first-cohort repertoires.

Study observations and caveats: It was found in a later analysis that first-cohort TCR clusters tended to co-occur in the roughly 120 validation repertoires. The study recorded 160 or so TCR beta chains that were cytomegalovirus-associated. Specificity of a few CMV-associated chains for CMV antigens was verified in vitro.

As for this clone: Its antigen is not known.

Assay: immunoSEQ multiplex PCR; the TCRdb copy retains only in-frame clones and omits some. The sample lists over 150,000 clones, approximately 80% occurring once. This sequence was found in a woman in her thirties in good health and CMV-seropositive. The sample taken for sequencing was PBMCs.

CDR3 region: CASSFGSDTQYF. The CDR3 coding sequence is TGTGCCAGCAGTTTCGGGTCAGATACGCAGTATTTT. The chain carries TRBV27 and TRBJ2-3; D unclear. This CDR3 spans 12 amino acids. Between the trimmed V and J ends, which lost 3 bases and 4 bases, there was a span of 5 bases. Germline V gene data show CDR1 as MNHEY and CDR2 as SMNVEV (reference sequence).